The 25 T cell receptor beta chains in this list originate from one sample, sequenced in a study of metastatic and nonmetastatic thyroid tumors. From the PCR reads, TCRdb re-called clones with MiXCR. The top ten clones hold 22% of a sample with approximately 35,000 clones, less than 40% of them seen once. Not a single patient had been given any form of treatment at any point before undergoing thyroid surgery. Sequenced material: tumor tissue. These receptors came from a female donor with papillary thyroid cancer or a benign thyroid nodule (not recorded which). Some clones in this sample may be carry-over from other donors' samples.

This clone was counted between two and nine times. This may arise from a read error, as a much more abundant clone is one base away. Other nucleotide sequences from this sample produce the same CDR3. This chain uses TRBV11-2 with TRBJ2-2; D is possibly TRBD1 (6 bases). Germline V gene data show CDR1 as SGHAT and CDR2 as FQNNGV. The CDR3 runs to 19 residues. The chain's CDR3 is CASSLGIGRTALFTGELFF. In DNA form, the CDR3 reads TGTGCCAGTAGCTTAGGGATCGGTCGGACAGCCCTCTTCACCGGGGAGCTGTTTTTT.

This clone occurred a few times. The V call is TRBV6-2 or TRBV6-3, the J call TRBJ2-7; tentatively, D is TRBD2 (6 bases). Germline CDR1 is MNHEY and CDR2 is SVGEGT. V lost 6 bases, J lost 6 bases, and 15 bases lay in between. This CDR3 has 13 residues. The CDR3 region is CASRAGLGLEQYF. CDR3 nucleotide sequence: TGTGCCAGCAGAGCGGGCTTGGGGCTCGAGCAGTACTTC.

This clone came up once. Because the CDR3 is missing its conserved closing phenylalanine or tryptophan, this is likely a read error. Because the CDR3's place on the DNA is in doubt, the DNA is left out and the CDR3 is given as listed by TCRdb. The chain recombines TRBV7-3 with TRBJ2-7; the table assigns TRBD2, which was not confirmed against the DNA. Germline V gene lookup returns CDR1 SGHTA and CDR2 FQGTGA. A total of 9 residues make up the CDR3, ends included. The CDR3 loop is CASSPQGLG.

In this sample, this clone is large. The rearrangement uses TRBV5-1 and TRBJ1-4; 9 bases line up with TRBD1. After removal of 2 bases from V and 4 bases from J, the junction contained 3 bases not matched to a gene. From germline, CDR1 is SGHRS and CDR2 YFSETQ. The CDR3 has 15 amino acids. CDR3 nucleotides: TGCGCCAGCAGCTTCGAGGGACAGGGTAATGAAAAACTGTTTTTT. It encodes CASSFEGQGNEKLFF.

The J gene is TRBJ1-6, the V gene TRBV5-1; TRBD1 matches at 7 bases. This CDR3 spans 16 amino acids. V shed 1 base and J 5 bases; nucleotides not matched to a gene: 6. CDR1 and CDR2 (germline): SGHRS, YFSETQ. The CDR3 region is CASSLFPGGDNSPLHF. DNA for the CDR3: TGCGCCAGCAGCTTGTTTCCAGGGGGGGATAATTCACCCCTCCACTTT.

This clone was seen a handful of times. The gene calls are TRBV2 and TRBJ1-4; 8 nucleotides align to TRBD1. With 4 bases clipped from V and 7 bases from J, the junction kept 5 bases outside the gene matches. The CDR3 loop spans 14 amino acids. CDR1 and CDR2 (germline): SNHLY, FYNNEI. CDR3 sequence reads: CASSVSGGREKLFF. The CDR3 region has the DNA TGTGCCAGCAGTGTTTCAGGGGGCCGTGAAAAACTGTTTTTT. Together with reference TRBV2 and TRBJ1-4, the CDR3 gives the full variable domain: EPEVTQTPSHQVTQMGQEVILRCVPISNHLYFYWYRQILGQKVEFLVSFYNNEISEKSEIFDDQFSVERPDGSNFTLKIRSTKLEDSAMYFCASSVSGGREKLFFGSGTQLSVL.

This chain links TRBV6-2 or TRBV6-3 with TRBJ2-7; TRBD2 might be the D (7 bases). Trimming removed 7 bases from V and 3 bases from J, with 13 bases in between. Germline CDR1 reads MNHEY; CDR2 reads SVGEGT. CDR3 length equals 13 residues. CDR3 amino acids: CASKHREGYEQYF. The CDR3 coding sequence is TGTGCCAGCAAACACAGGGAGGGCTACGAGCAGTACTTC.

The chain combines TRBV20-1 with TRBJ1-1; maybe TRBD1 (6 bases). This CDR3 has 14 residues. Trimming took 4 bases from V and 1 from J, leaving 13 bases between them. Germline V gene sequence: CDR1 DFQATT, CDR2 SNEGSKA (reference sequence). The CDR3 loop is CSAKRQGTNTEAFF. The CDR3 DNA is TGCAGTGCTAAGAGGCAGGGGACGAACACTGAAGCTTTCTTT.

This clone was counted between two and nine times. The V and J genes are TRBV2 and TRBJ2-3; TRBD1 aligns across 8 bases. Germline V gene lookup returns CDR1 SNHLY and CDR2 FYNNEI. The junction had 3 bases not matched to a gene; V was cut back by 6 bases and J by 4 bases. The CDR3 loop spans 13 amino acids. In DNA form, the CDR3 reads TGTGCCAGCAGCCAGGGGGCCCCAGATACGCAGTATTTT. Amino acid sequence: CASSQGAPDTQYF. Drawing the rest from reference TRBV2 and TRBJ2-3, the complete variable domain is EPEVTQTPSHQVTQMGQEVILRCVPISNHLYFYWYRQILGQKVEFLVSFYNNEISEKSEIFDDQFSVERPDGSNFTLKIRSTKLEDSAMYFCASSQGAPDTQYFGPGTRLTVL.

The genes are TRBV7-3 and TRBJ2-1; 7 bases match TRBD2. Trimming took 4 bases from V and 7 from J; bases not matched to a gene: 10. This CDR3 region has 15 residues. The V gene's germline CDR1 is SGHTA and CDR2 FQGTGA. The chain's CDR3 is CASSSWTGEGNEQFF. The DNA for the CDR3 is TGTGCCAGCAGCTCCTGGACCGGGGAGGGGAATGAGCAGTTCTTC.

This clone ranks as large. The chain links TRBV6-1 to TRBJ2-7; 8 bases align to TRBD1. Looked up from germline, CDR1 is MNHNS and CDR2 is SASEGT. With V trimmed by 8 bases and J by 3 bases, 3 bases remained unmatched. The CDR3 is made up of 12 amino acids. The CDR3 DNA follows: TGTGCCAGCGGACAGGGATACTACGAGCAGTACTTC. It codes for CASGQGYYEQYF.

The sample holds a few counts of this clone. Germline and junction disagree at one end, which may indicate a read error. The V gene is TRBV6-1, the J gene TRBJ2-2; the D is unclear. The CDR3 is 13 amino acids. Germline-derived CDR1 and CDR2 are MNHNS and SASEGT. CDR3 DNA sequence: TGCGCCAGCAGTAAAAGGTTCACCGGGGAGCTGTTTTTT. Amino acids: CASSKRFTGELFF.

This clone came up a few times. The chain joins TRBV6-1 to TRBJ2-7; 9 bases are a match to TRBD2. This CDR3 spans 15 amino acids. The germline gives CDR1 MNHNS, CDR2 SASEGT. The trim removed 3 bases at V and 2 bases at J, leaving 5 bases unmatched. The chain's CDR3 is CASSEGLASTYEQYF. The CDR3 DNA reads as TGTGCCAGCAGTGAGGGACTAGCCTCAACCTACGAGCAGTACTTC.

V is TRBV5-1 and J is TRBJ1-6; TRBD1 matches at 8 bases. The CDR3 extends over 15 amino acids. Germline V CDR1 and CDR2: SGHRS, YFSETQ. V dropped 4 bases and J dropped 8; count of bases not matched to a gene: 8. Here the CDR3 reads CASSRDRRRDSPLHF. The CDR3 DNA reads TGCGCCAGCAGCCGGGACAGGCGAAGGGATTCACCCCTCCACTTT.

The chain recombines TRBV19 with TRBJ1-2; maybe TRBD1 (5 bases). There are 11 residues in the CDR3. Looked up from germline, CDR1 is LNHDA and CDR2 is SQIVND (reference sequence). Trimming removed 6 bases at V and 3 bases at J, with 5 bases between. The CDR3 protein is CASRGDYGYTF. CDR3 bases: TGTGCCAGTAGGGGGGACTATGGCTACACCTTC.

The chain couples TRBV30 to TRBJ2-7; 10 nucleotides line up with TRBD1. CDR1 and CDR2 from the germline V gene are GTSNPN and SVGIG (reference sequence). CDR3 length: 12 amino acids. V trimming: 5 bases; J trimming: 5 bases; junction bases outside the gene matches: 3. CDR3 in DNA: TGTGCCTGGGGGGACAGGGGCCACGAGCAGTACTTC. This translates into CAWGDRGHEQYF.

With respect to this clone: The same CDR3 arises from other DNA sequences in this sample as well. The rearrangement joins TRBV19 to TRBJ2-7; 13 bases are shared with TRBD2. CDR3 size: 19 residues. Trimming took 6 bases from V and 6 from J; bases not matched to a gene: 20. Germline V lookup: CDR1 LNHDA, CDR2 SQIVND (reference sequence). CDR3 sequence: CASSRRASGLAGMLSEQYF. CDR3 nucleotide sequence: TGTGCCAGTAGCCGCAGGGCCTCGGGACTAGCGGGAATGTTAAGCGAGCAGTACTTC.

This clone was observed a handful of times. The DNA of the CDR3 is TGTGCCAGCAGTACGGGACGGCTCTCGTATGGCTACACCTTC. Amino acids: CASSTGRLSYGYTF. V is TRBV12-3 or TRBV12-4 and J is TRBJ1-2; D is possibly TRBD1 (5 bases). The CDR3 has 14 residues. The germline V and J ends were trimmed by 5 bases and 5 bases, with 15 bases remaining between them.

V usage is TRBV27 and J usage is TRBJ2-7, with 9 bases lining up with TRBD1. This CDR3 has 17 amino acids. V gave up 4 bases and J gave up 5 bases; unmatched junction bases: 15. Per germline, CDR1 MNHEY and CDR2 SMNVEV (reference sequence). The CDR3 here is CASSSPQTGGSPNEQYF. The CDR3 nucleotides read TGTGCCAGCAGTTCCCCTCAGACAGGGGGTTCTCCCAACGAGCAGTACTTC.

This clone appeared a single time. The chain uses TRBV5-1 and TRBJ1-3, with D perhaps matching TRBD1 (5 bases). Germline V lookup: CDR1 SGHRS, CDR2 YFSETQ. The CDR3 totals 14 residues. V was clipped by 5 bases and J by 2 bases, with 11 bases between them. The CDR3 sequence is CASSTGTAGNTIYF. DNA of the CDR3: TGCGCCAGCAGTACCGGGACGGCTGGAAACACCATATATTTT. Looking up the rest from reference TRBV5-1 and TRBJ1-3 gives the full variable domain: KAGVTQTPRYLIKTRGQQVTLSCSPISGHRSVSWYQQTPGQGLQFLFEYFSETQRNKGNFPGRFSGRQFSNSRSEMNVSTLELGDSALYLCASSTGTAGNTIYFGEGSWLTVV.

The chain has TRBV24-1 and TRBJ2-1; possible D gene TRBD2, 6 bases. The CDR3 extends over 13 amino acids. Germline V CDR1 and CDR2: KGHDR, SFDVKD. V was clipped by 6 bases and J by 5 bases, with 10 bases between them. The chain's CDR3 is CATSSGTHNEQFF. In DNA form, the CDR3 reads TGTGCCACCAGTTCCGGGACTCACAATGAGCAGTTCTTC.

J is TRBJ2-2 and V is TRBV10-2, with D unresolved. Trimming cost V 6 bases and J 5 bases, with 7 bases left between them. The CDR3 has 12 amino acids. Germline-derived CDR1 and CDR2 are WSHSY and SAAADI. In DNA form, the CDR3 reads TGCGCCAGCAGGGCCCCGACCGGGGAGCTGTTTTTT. This encodes CASRAPTGELFF.

This chain connects TRBV20-1 to TRBJ2-2; 15 positions match TRBD2. Germline-derived CDR1 and CDR2 are DFQATT and SNEGSKA (reference sequence). Trimming took 0 bases from V and 4 from J; bases not matched to a gene: 3. There are 17 residues in the CDR3. The CDR3 here is CSAREGLAGGGTGELFF. Here the CDR3 DNA reads TGCAGTGCTAGAGAGGGACTAGCGGGAGGCGGCACCGGGGAGCTGTTTTTT.

V and J are TRBV11-2 and TRBJ2-1; 10 nucleotides match TRBD2. Per the germline V gene, CDR1 is SGHAT and CDR2 is FQNNGV. V shed 0 bases, J shed 0 bases, and the junction held 5 bases outside the gene matches. The CDR3 loop spans 18 amino acids. CDR3 region: CASSLDSLAGASYNEQFF. The CDR3 DNA reads TGTGCCAGCAGCTTAGATTCCCTAGCGGGGGCCTCCTACAATGAGCAGTTCTTC. The full variable domain, its missing parts supplied by reference TRBV11-2 and TRBJ2-1, is EAGVAQSPRYKIIEKRQSVAFWCNPISGHATLYWYQQILGQGPKLLIQFQNNGVVDDSQLPKDRFSAERLKGVDSTLKIQPAKLEDSAVYLCASSLDSLAGASYNEQFFGPGTRLTVL.

The CDR3 DNA follows: TGTGCCACCAGTGTAAATAGCAATCAGCCCCAGCATTTT. Translation: CATSVNSNQPQHF. V and J are TRBV24-1 and TRBJ1-5; D call uncertain. Looked up from germline, CDR1 is KGHDR and CDR2 is SFDVKD. Between the trimmed V and J ends, which lost 5 bases and 0 bases, there was a span of 4 bases. The CDR3 contains 13 residues.